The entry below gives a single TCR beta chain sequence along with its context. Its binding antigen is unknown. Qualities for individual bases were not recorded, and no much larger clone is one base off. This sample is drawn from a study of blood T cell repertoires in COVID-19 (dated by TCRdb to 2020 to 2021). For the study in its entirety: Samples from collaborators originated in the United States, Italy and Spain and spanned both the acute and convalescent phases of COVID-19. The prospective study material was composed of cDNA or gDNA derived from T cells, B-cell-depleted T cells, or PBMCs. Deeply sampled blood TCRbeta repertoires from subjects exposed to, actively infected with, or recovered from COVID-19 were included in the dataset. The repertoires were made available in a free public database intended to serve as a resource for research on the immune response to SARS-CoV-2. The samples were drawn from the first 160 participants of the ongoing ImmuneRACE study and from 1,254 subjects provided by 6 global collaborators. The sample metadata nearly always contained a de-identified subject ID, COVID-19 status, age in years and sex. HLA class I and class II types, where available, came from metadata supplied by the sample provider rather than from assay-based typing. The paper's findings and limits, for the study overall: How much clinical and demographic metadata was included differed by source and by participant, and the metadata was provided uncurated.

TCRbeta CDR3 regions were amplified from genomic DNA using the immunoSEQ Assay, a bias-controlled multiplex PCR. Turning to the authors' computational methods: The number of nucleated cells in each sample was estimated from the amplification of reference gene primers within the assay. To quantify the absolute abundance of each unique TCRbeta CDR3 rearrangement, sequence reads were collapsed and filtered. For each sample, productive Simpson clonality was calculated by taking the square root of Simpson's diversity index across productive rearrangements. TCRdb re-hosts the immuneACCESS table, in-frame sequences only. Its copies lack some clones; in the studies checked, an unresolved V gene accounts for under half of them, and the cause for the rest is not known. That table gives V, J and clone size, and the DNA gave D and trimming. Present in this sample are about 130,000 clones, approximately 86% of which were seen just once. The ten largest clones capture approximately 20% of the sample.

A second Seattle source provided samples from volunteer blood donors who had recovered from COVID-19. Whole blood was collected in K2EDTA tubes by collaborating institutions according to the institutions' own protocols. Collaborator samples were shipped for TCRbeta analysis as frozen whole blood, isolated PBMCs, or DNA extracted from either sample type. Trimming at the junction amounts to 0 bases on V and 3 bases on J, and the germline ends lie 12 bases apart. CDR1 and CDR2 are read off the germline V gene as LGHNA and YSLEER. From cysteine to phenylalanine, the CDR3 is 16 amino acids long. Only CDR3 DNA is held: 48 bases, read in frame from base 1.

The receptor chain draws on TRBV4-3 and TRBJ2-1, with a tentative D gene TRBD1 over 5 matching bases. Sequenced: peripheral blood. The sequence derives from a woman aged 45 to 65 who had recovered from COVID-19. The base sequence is TGCGCCAGCAGCCAAGAAGTTGCGGACATCTACAATGAGCAGTTCTTC. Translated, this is CASSQEVADIYNEQFF.